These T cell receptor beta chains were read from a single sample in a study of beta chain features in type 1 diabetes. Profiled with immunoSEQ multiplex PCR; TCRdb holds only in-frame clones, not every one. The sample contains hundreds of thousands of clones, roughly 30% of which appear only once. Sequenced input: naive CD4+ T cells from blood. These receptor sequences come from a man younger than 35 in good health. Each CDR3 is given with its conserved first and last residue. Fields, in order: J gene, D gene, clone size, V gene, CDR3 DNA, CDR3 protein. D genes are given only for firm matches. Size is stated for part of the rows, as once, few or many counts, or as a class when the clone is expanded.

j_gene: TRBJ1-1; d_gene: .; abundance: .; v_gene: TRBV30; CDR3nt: TGTGCCTGGTTGGGGCCAGCAGGCACTGAAGCTTTCTTT; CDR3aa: CAWLGPAGTEAFF
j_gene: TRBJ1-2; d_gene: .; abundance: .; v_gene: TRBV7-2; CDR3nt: TGTGCCAGCAGCTTGGGCTACACCTTC; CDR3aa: CASSLGYTF
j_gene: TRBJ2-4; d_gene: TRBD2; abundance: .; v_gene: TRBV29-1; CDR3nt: TGCAGCGTTGAAGATGGGGGGGACGCCAAAAACATTCAGTACTTC; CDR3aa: CSVEDGGDAKNIQYF
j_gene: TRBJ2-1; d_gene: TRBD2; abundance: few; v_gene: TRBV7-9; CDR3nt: TGTGCCAGCAGCCGCGGGGGGAGCTCCTACAATGAGCAGTTCTTC; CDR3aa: CASSRGGSSYNEQFF
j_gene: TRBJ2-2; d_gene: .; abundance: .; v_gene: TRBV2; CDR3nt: TGTGCCAGCAGTGCCGAGTTACTCGGGGAGCTGTTTTTT; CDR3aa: CASSAELLGELFF
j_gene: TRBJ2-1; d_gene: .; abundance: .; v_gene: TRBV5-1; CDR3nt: TGCGCCAGCAAAGTCCAGGGCTCCTACAATGAGCAGTTCTTC; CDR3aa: CASKVQGSYNEQFF
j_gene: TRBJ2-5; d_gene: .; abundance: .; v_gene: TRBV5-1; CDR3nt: TGCGCCAGCAGCATAACTAGGCCGGGGGAGACCCAGTACTTC; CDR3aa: CASSITRPGETQYF
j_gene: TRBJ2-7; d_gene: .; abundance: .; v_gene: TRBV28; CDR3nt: TGTGCCAGCAGTTTACCCGGGACCGAGCAGTACTTC; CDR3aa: CASSLPGTEQYF
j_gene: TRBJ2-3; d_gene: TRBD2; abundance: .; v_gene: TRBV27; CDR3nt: TGTGCCAGCAGTTTAGAGGGAGGGCCTCCAGATACGCAGTATTTT; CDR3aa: CASSLEGGPPDTQYF
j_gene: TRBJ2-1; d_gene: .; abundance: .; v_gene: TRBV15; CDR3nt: TGTGCCACCAGCAGCGATCCCTCCAATGAGCAGTTCTTC; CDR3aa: CATSSDPSNEQFF